The next 11 T cell receptor beta chains were all read from a single sample in a study of blood T cell repertoires in COVID-19. The data were produced by immunoSEQ multiplex PCR, yet TCRdb's version contains in-frame clones alone and is incomplete. The sample carries 80,000 to 95,000 clones, roughly 89% recorded once. Sequencing was performed on peripheral blood. These TCRs come from a woman in her 70s with acute or convalescent COVID-19.

The chain uses TRBV11-2 and TRBJ1-1; possible D gene TRBD1, 6 bases. Germline V gives CDR1 SGHAT, CDR2 FQNNGV. Trimming cost V 7 bases and J 1 base, with 10 bases left between them. The CDR3 has 13 amino acids. CDR3 in DNA: TGTGCCAGCAAACACAGGGAGAACACTGAAGCTTTCTTT. Its translation: CASKHRENTEAFF.

This rearrangement joins TRBV19 to TRBJ1-5; TRBD1 might be the D (6 bases). This CDR3 comprises 16 residues. The V gene's germline CDR1 is LNHDA and CDR2 SQIVND (reference sequence). Trimming shortened V by 9 bases and J by 6 bases, and 24 bases separated the two germline ends. The CDR3 spells CASSIKGAGALQPQHF. The CDR3 DNA reads TGTGCCAGCTCCATCAAAGGGGCAGGGGCCCTTCAGCCCCAGCATTTT.

This chain connects TRBV6-5 to TRBJ2-1; 11 bases map to TRBD2. The trim removed 2 bases at V and 9 bases at J, leaving 9 bases unmatched. The CDR3 length is 16 residues. Germline V gene sequence: CDR1 MNHEY, CDR2 SVGAGI. This chain's CDR3 is CASSYALAGGGGEQFF. The DNA for the CDR3 is TGTGCCAGCAGTTACGCCCTAGCGGGGGGTGGGGGTGAGCAGTTCTTC.

The V call is TRBV30, the J call TRBJ1-3; the D gene is possibly TRBD1 (5 bases). The CDR3 consists of 15 residues. V lost 3 bases, J lost 4 bases, and 16 bases lay in between. CDR1 is GTSNPN, CDR2 SVGIG, per germline (reference sequence). The chain's CDR3 is CAWSKTATFGNTIYF. CDR3 DNA: TGTGCCTGGAGCAAGACAGCGACCTTCGGAAACACCATATATTTT.

This chain joins TRBV2 and TRBJ1-1; 12 nucleotides line up with TRBD1. The CDR3 runs 12 residues. Germline trimming cut 9 bases from V and 4 bases from J; bases unmatched to any gene: 0. Germline CDR1 reads SNHLY; CDR2 reads FYNNEI. CDR3 amino acids: CARGQGATEAFF. The CDR3 coding sequence is TGTGCCAGGGGACAGGGGGCCACTGAAGCTTTCTTT.

V gene TRBV19 combines with J gene TRBJ1-1, with D possibly TRBD1 on 5 matching bases. The CDR3 has 14 residues. CDR1 LNHDA and CDR2 SQIVND come from the germline V gene (reference sequence). Trimming cost V 1 base and J 2 bases, with 8 bases left between them. CDR3 loop: CASSIGGVNTEAFF. The CDR3 DNA follows: TGTGCCAGTAGTATAGGGGGCGTAAACACTGAAGCTTTCTTT. The full variable domain, rest sourced from reference TRBV19 and TRBJ1-1, is DGGITQSPKYLFRKEGQNVTLSCEQNLNHDAMYWYRQDPGQGLRLIYYSQIVNDFQKGDIAEGYSVSREKKESFPLTVTSAQKNPTAFYLCASSIGGVNTEAFFGQGTRLTVV.

This clone was found once. The V gene is TRBV7-9, the J gene TRBJ1-2; D gene uncertain. The V gene lost 6 bases and the J gene lost 7 bases, with 18 bases spanning the gap. CDR1 is SEHNR and CDR2 is FQNEAQ in the germline V gene (reference sequence). This CDR3 is 14 amino acids long. CDR3 protein: CASSPDAGGSGYTF. The CDR3 DNA reads as TGTGCCAGCAGTCCTGACGCAGGAGGGTCTGGCTACACCTTC.

The chain combines TRBV2 with TRBJ1-2, with D maybe TRBD1 (6 bases). Germline V gene lookup returns CDR1 SNHLY and CDR2 FYNNEI. The CDR3 has 14 amino acids. V shed 1 base and J shed 4 bases, with 10 bases lying between them. CDR3 bases: TGTGCCAGCAGTGAAGAACAGGGAATCTATGGCTACACCTTC. This encodes CASSEEQGIYGYTF. The entire variable domain, with the rest obtained from reference TRBV2 and TRBJ1-2, is as follows: EPEVTQTPSHQVTQMGQEVILRCVPISNHLYFYWYRQILGQKVEFLVSFYNNEISEKSEIFDDQFSVERPDGSNFTLKIRSTKLEDSAMYFCASSEEQGIYGYTFGSGTRLTVV.

As DNA, the CDR3 is TGCGCCAGCAGCCAAGGGACAGTGAACCAAGAGACCCAGTACTTC. Protein sequence: CASSQGTVNQETQYF. The J gene is TRBJ2-5, the V gene TRBV4-1, with D tentatively TRBD1 (6 bases). V was pared by 1 base and J by 0 bases, with 9 bases between. This CDR3 has 15 residues. Germline values: CDR1 MGHRA, CDR2 YSYEKL.

The chain employs TRBV6-5 and TRBJ2-7; D possibly corresponds to TRBD1 (5 bases). Trimming pared 10 bases from V and 0 bases from J, leaving 13 bases between. The germline CDR1 and CDR2 sequences are MNHEY and SVGAGI. The CDR3 has 13 residues. CDR3 in DNA: TGTGCCACCTGTAGGGGAATCTCCTACGAGCAGTACGTC. This codes for CATCRGISYEQYV.

In this sample, this clone turned up once. This chain links TRBV9 with TRBJ2-5; D not certain. Trimming left V 3 bases short and J 5 bases short, with 5 bases between. The CDR3 is 11 amino acids. CDR1 and CDR2 (germline): SGDLS, YYNGEE. This CDR3 reads CASSGEETQYF. CDR3 coding DNA: TGTGCCAGCAGCGGAGAGGAGACCCAGTACTTC.